One sample yielded the 16 T cell receptor beta chains listed below, sequenced in a study of T-cell reconstitution after alpha-beta-depleted transplantation in children. Unique molecular identifiers were incorporated into the prepared TCRbeta library. MiXCR was run by TCRdb on the PCR reads, yielding one entry per CDR3 protein. The sample records approximately 240,000 distinct CDR3 sequences, about a tenth being singletons. The source material was PBMCs from the stem cell graft donor, sampled from the stem cell graft. Receptor source: a human donor who donated a stem cell graft to a child with acute lymphoblastic leukemia.

The gene calls are TRBV29-1 and TRBJ2-7; TRBD2 is a possible D gene (6 bases). Trimming removed 5 bases at V and 1 base at J, with 21 bases between. The V gene's germline CDR1 is SQVTM and CDR2 ANQGSEA. The CDR3 sequence is 16 residues long. The CDR3 nucleotides are TGCAGCGTTCCCGGAAAGGATAGGCGGGGATCCTACGAGCAGTACTTC. This sequence encodes CSVPGKDRRGSYEQYF.

This clonotype was found many times. This CDR3 is CASSMVGNYGYTF. The CDR3, as DNA: TGTGCCAGTAGTATGGTCGGCAACTATGGCTACACCTTC. The V call is TRBV19, the J call TRBJ1-2; no firm D call. V was clipped by 3 bases and J by 2 bases, with 7 bases between them. CDR3 length: 13 amino acids. Per the germline V gene, CDR1 is LNHDA and CDR2 is SQIVND (reference sequence). The variable domain in full, completed from reference TRBV19 and TRBJ1-2, reads DGGITQSPKYLFRKEGQNVTLSCEQNLNHDAMYWYRQDPGQGLRLIYYSQIVNDFQKGDIAEGYSVSREKKESFPLTVTSAQKNPTAFYLCASSMVGNYGYTFGSGTRLTVV.

This rearrangement joins TRBV10-3 to TRBJ2-2; 9 bases match TRBD1. Germline CDR1 is ENHRY and CDR2 is SYGVKD. After removal of 1 base from V and 3 bases from J, the junction contained 0 bases not matched to a gene. This CDR3 region has 15 residues. Here the CDR3 reads CAISEWDRDTGELFF. The CDR3, as DNA: TGTGCCATCAGTGAGTGGGACAGGGACACCGGGGAGCTGTTTTTT.

This clonotype was observed at least ten times. The chain combines TRBV6-5 with TRBJ1-5; maybe TRBD1 (5 bases). V dropped 0 bases and J dropped 1 base, with 10 bases sitting between them. CDR1 and CDR2 from the germline V gene are MNHEY and SVGAGI. This CDR3 region has 16 residues. The CDR3 coding sequence is TGTGCCAGCAGTTACTCTGGGGGGACGAGCAATCAGCCCCAGCATTTT. This encodes CASSYSGGTSNQPQHF.

This clonotype was found a few times. The CDR3 DNA follows: TGCGCCAGCAGCTTGGGGAGTCCGGGGGAGACCCAGTACTTC. It is translated as CASSLGSPGETQYF. The chain joins TRBV5-1 to TRBJ2-5, with D maybe TRBD2 (5 bases). V was pared by 0 bases and J by 5 bases, with 11 bases between. From germline, CDR1 is SGHRS and CDR2 YFSETQ. The CDR3 length is 14 residues.

The table lists this clonotype with a few counts. The V call is TRBV4-1, the J call TRBJ2-5; 10 bases are a match to TRBD1. Germline CDR1 reads MGHRA; CDR2 reads YSYEKL. CDR3 size: 15 residues. Trimming removed 0 bases from V and 4 bases from J; junction bases left unmatched: 2. The CDR3 DNA follows: TGCGCCAGCAGCCAAGATGGGACAGGGGTAGAGACCCAGTACTTC. This codes for CASSQDGTGVETQYF.

The chain employs TRBV27 and TRBJ2-7; the D gene is possibly TRBD2 (7 bases). V dropped 2 bases and J dropped 6 bases, with 23 bases sitting between them. Germline assignment: CDR1 MNHEY and CDR2 SMNVEV (reference sequence). The CDR3 is 17 residues long. CDR3 residues: CASSLSRTGREISEQYF. DNA of the CDR3: TGTGCCAGCAGTTTAAGCCGTACAGGGAGGGAGATTAGCGAGCAGTACTTC.

In nucleotides, the CDR3 is TGTGCCAGCAGTTACTGGACAGGGGGCGGTGACGAGCAGTACTTC. Protein: CASSYWTGGGDEQYF. V usage is TRBV6-5 and J usage is TRBJ2-7; 11 bases match TRBD1. Per germline, CDR1 MNHEY and CDR2 SVGAGI. J lost 5 bases, V lost 1 base, and 4 bases had no gene match. The CDR3 runs 15 residues.

At least ten counts were recorded for this clonotype. The chain is built from TRBV11-1 and TRBJ2-2; the D gene is possibly TRBD2 (6 bases). This CDR3 has 15 residues. Trimming removed 3 bases from V and 3 bases from J, with 11 bases in between. Germline CDR1 SGHAT, CDR2 FQDESV (reference sequence). CDR3: CASSFSWGDTGELFF. For the CDR3, the DNA is TGTGCCAGCAGCTTCTCGTGGGGGGACACCGGGGAGCTGTTTTTT.

The chain joins TRBV7-2 to TRBJ2-4, with TRBD1 matching 8 bases. The V gene's germline CDR1 is SGHTA and CDR2 FQGNSA. This CDR3 comprises 13 residues. V trimming: 5 bases; J trimming: 9 bases; junction bases outside the gene matches: 6. DNA for the CDR3: TGTGCCAGCAGCGAGGGACAGGTCAGCATTCAGTACTTC. Translating it yields CASSEGQVSIQYF.

This clonotype was seen more than once but under ten times. The gene calls are TRBV18 and TRBJ1-1; D is unresolved. V was pared by 3 bases and J by 1 base, with 12 bases between. CDR3 length: 15 residues. Germline CDR1 reads KGHSH; CDR2 reads LQKENI. This CDR3 is CASSPRDDWNTEAFF. The CDR3 nucleotides read TGTGCCAGCTCACCCCGAGACGATTGGAACACTGAAGCTTTCTTT. Full variable domain (rest looked up from reference TRBV18 and TRBJ1-1): NAGVMQNPRHLVRRRGQEARLRCSPMKGHSHVYWYRQLPEEGLKFMVYLQKENIIDESGMPKERFSAEFPKEGPSILRIQQVVRGDSAAYFCASSPRDDWNTEAFFGQGTRLTVV.

This chain joins TRBV7-9 and TRBJ2-3; D gene ambiguous. V dropped 3 bases and J dropped 5 bases, with 9 bases sitting between them. The CDR3 length is 13 residues. The germline V gene has CDR1 SEHNR and CDR2 FQNEAQ (reference sequence). The CDR3 here is CASSFPRGDTQYF. The CDR3 coding sequence is TGTGCCAGCAGCTTTCCTCGCGGAGATACGCAGTATTTT.

This clonotype was seen a handful of times. The chain carries TRBV19 and TRBJ2-5, with 8 bases that match TRBD2. The CDR3 loop spans 15 amino acids. CDR1 LNHDA and CDR2 SQIVND come from the germline V gene (reference sequence). The J segment lost 5 bases and the V segment lost 2 bases, leaving 7 bases of the junction unmatched. The CDR3 sequence: CASSISGGAWETQYF. The CDR3 region has the DNA TGTGCCAGTAGTATAAGCGGGGGAGCTTGGGAGACCCAGTACTTC.

This clonotype has at least ten counts. The chain is built from TRBV20-1 and TRBJ2-7, with D unresolved. V lost 3 bases and J lost 3, with 9 bases in between. CDR1 is DFQATT and CDR2 is SNEGSKA in the germline V gene (reference sequence). The CDR3 extends over 12 amino acids. Here the CDR3 DNA reads TGCAGTGCTAGGAGTGGTGACTACGAGCAGTACTTC. This gives the protein CSARSGDYEQYF.

This clonotype has only a few counts. The chain recombines TRBV18 with TRBJ2-7, with no clear D. Trimming shortened V by 6 bases and J by 7 bases, and 7 bases separated the two germline ends. The CDR3 contains 10 residues. Germline-derived CDR1 and CDR2 are KGHSH and LQKENI. The CDR3 DNA reads TGTGCCAGCTCGCAGCATGAGCAGTACTTC. Residues: CASSQHEQYF.

This clonotype was found many times. The chain recombines TRBV24-1 with TRBJ2-6; D call uncertain. V lost 3 bases to trimming and J lost 2 bases, with 7 bases between them. This CDR3 is 15 amino acids long. Germline values: CDR1 KGHDR, CDR2 SFDVKD. CDR3 in DNA: TGTGCCACCAGTGATGGATCAACTGGGGCCAACGTCCTGACTTTC. It codes for CATSDGSTGANVLTF.